One sample yielded the 21 T cell receptor beta chains listed below, sequenced in a study of spatial heterogeneity in lung cancer. Their antigens are not known. Each CDR3 protein is one row after TCRdb ran MiXCR on the 5' RACE reads. The table shows roughly 4,400 distinct CDR3 sequences, with over 10% occurring only once. General study findings and limits: Higher tumor mutation counts went along with higher counts of expanded intratumoral alpha and beta TCRs.

Time point meaning: sample taken at primary tumor resection. The sequencing used lung tumor tissue, collected at surgery. These receptors were collected from a male donor with early-stage non-small cell lung cancer.

This clonotype has at least ten counts. This sequence joins TRBV7-3 and TRBJ2-7, with 7 bases aligning to TRBD1. This CDR3 is built from 16 residues. Trimming at V came to 7 bases and at J to 3 bases, leaving 15 bases not matched to a gene. Germline V gives CDR1 SGHTA, CDR2 FQGTGA. CDR3 region: CASTPRPPGQSYEQYF. The CDR3 DNA is TGTGCCAGCACCCCACGGCCCCCGGGACAGAGCTACGAGCAGTACTTC. The full variable domain, in which reference TRBV7-3 and TRBJ2-7 provide the parts outside the CDR3, is GAGVSQTPSNKVTEKGKYVELRCDPISGHTALYWYRQSLGQGPEFLIYFQGTGAADDSGLPNDRFFAVRPEGSVSTLKIQRTERGDSAVYLCASTPRPPGQSYEQYFGPGTRLTVT.

This clonotype has only a few counts. The V and J genes are TRBV9 and TRBJ2-7, with D tentatively TRBD2 (6 bases). Germline V gene sequence: CDR1 SGDLS, CDR2 YYNGEE. V dropped 4 bases and J dropped 5 bases, with 19 bases sitting between them. The CDR3 loop spans 15 amino acids. The DNA of the CDR3 is TGTGCCAGCAGCACCAGTAGCGACGGAGGGCACGAGCAGTACTTC. It encodes CASSTSSDGGHEQYF.

By its share, this clonotype is medium-sized. The genes are TRBV2 and TRBJ1-6, with TRBD1 identical over 7 bases. This CDR3 is 13 amino acids long. The V segment lost 10 bases and the J segment 4 bases; nucleotides outside the gene matches: 4. In germline, CDR1 is SNHLY, CDR2 FYNNEI. The CDR3 bases are TGTGCCACTCGGGGACAGTATAATTCACCCCTCCACTTT. It specifies CATRGQYNSPLHF.

This clonotype was counted ten times or more. The chain is built from TRBV5-6 and TRBJ2-1; 9 bases are shared with TRBD1. This CDR3 is 13 amino acids long. V trimming: 4 bases; J trimming: 8 bases; junction bases outside the gene matches: 4. The germline V gene has CDR1 SGHDT and CDR2 YYEEEE. DNA of the CDR3: TGTGCCAGCAGCGCGGGACAGGGAGATGAGCAGTTCTTC. Translation gives CASSAGQGDEQFF.

Many counts were recorded for this clonotype. The V and J genes are TRBV7-9 and TRBJ2-1, with 7 bases aligning to TRBD2. The CDR3 runs 16 residues. Germline-derived CDR1 and CDR2 are SEHNR and FQNEAQ (reference sequence). Trimming took 5 bases from V and 8 from J; bases not matched to a gene: 15. DNA for the CDR3: TGTGCCAGCAGCCCACGCCCCTCCCGGGAGGATTATGAGCAGTTCTTC. The encoded protein is CASSPRPSREDYEQFF.

This clonotype has at least ten counts. The chain has TRBV29-1 and TRBJ1-4; 7 positions match TRBD1. Germline loops: CDR1 SQVTM, CDR2 ANQGSEA. The CDR3 contains 12 residues. V dropped 7 bases and J dropped 3; count of bases not matched to a gene: 2. The CDR3 bases are TGCAGCGCAGGGGGTGCTAATGAAAAACTGTTTTTT. It is translated as CSAGGANEKLFF. The full variable domain, in which reference TRBV29-1 and TRBJ1-4 provide the parts outside the CDR3, is SAVISQKPSRDICQRGTSLTIQCQVDSQVTMMFWYRQQPGQSLTLIATANQGSEATYESGFVIDKFPISRPNLTFSTLTVSNMSPEDSSIYLCSAGGANEKLFFGSGTQLSVL.

The sample holds many counts of this clonotype. The CDR3 here is CASRQGLGGLGEQFF. The CDR3 DNA is TGTGCCAGCAGACAGGGACTAGGCGGTCTAGGTGAGCAGTTCTTC. The chain couples TRBV5-6 to TRBJ2-1; 8 bases are shared with TRBD2. This CDR3 region has 15 residues. The germline V gene has CDR1 SGHDT and CDR2 YYEEEE. Trimming took 5 bases from V and 9 from J; bases not matched to a gene: 13.

This clonotype counts as medium-sized. This chain links TRBV7-2 with TRBJ1-1; a weak D match, TRBD1 (5 bases). This CDR3 is 15 amino acids long. Trimming shortened V by 0 bases and J by 0 bases, and 8 bases separated the two germline ends. Germline assignment: CDR1 SGHTA and CDR2 FQGNSA. The CDR3 protein is CASSLAGVMNTEAFF. The CDR3 region has the DNA TGTGCCAGCAGCTTAGCGGGGGTAATGAACACTGAAGCTTTCTTT.

This clonotype occurred many times. This chain links TRBV28 with TRBJ1-2; D remains ambiguous. This CDR3 has 13 amino acids. CDR1 and CDR2 from the germline V gene are MDHEN and SYDVKM. Trimming took off 5 bases at V and 2 bases at J, with 9 bases between the two ends. The CDR3 nucleotides read TGTGCCAGCAGTCCCCCGGGGAACTATGGCTACACCTTC. It encodes CASSPPGNYGYTF.

In this sample, this clonotype turned up many times. The rearrangement uses TRBV28 and TRBJ1-5; D may be TRBD1 (5 bases). CDR3 length: 17 amino acids. Germline V gene data show CDR1 as MDHEN and CDR2 as SYDVKM. V was clipped by 7 bases and J by 4 bases, with 23 bases between them. The CDR3 region is CASIKPYGREGNQPQHF. The CDR3 region has the DNA TGTGCCAGCATCAAACCCTACGGAAGGGAGGGGAATCAGCCCCAGCATTTT.

This clonotype was counted ten times or more. The CDR3 sequence: CASSQGGTPGRHF. CDR3 bases: TGTGCCAGCAGCCAAGGAGGGACACCAGGTCGGCATTTT. This chain uses TRBV3-1 with TRBJ1-5; a weak D match, TRBD1 (6 bases). Trimming took 1 base from V and 15 from J, leaving 16 bases between them. The CDR3 is 13 amino acids. Germline-derived CDR1 and CDR2 are LGHDT and YNNKEL (reference sequence).

This clonotype showed up just a few times. This chain links TRBV11-3 with TRBJ2-5; 7 bases align to TRBD1. Trimming took 5 bases from V and 3 from J; bases not matched to a gene: 3. Germline V gene data show CDR1 as SGHNT and CDR2 as YENEEA. CDR3 size: 13 residues. The CDR3 DNA follows: TGTGCCAGCAGCACGGGACAGAAAGAGACCCAGTACTTC. This sequence encodes CASSTGQKETQYF.

This clonotype is medium-sized (0.01 to 0.1%) within its sample. The chain carries TRBV5-6 and TRBJ2-2, with a possible D match to TRBD1 (5 bases). V lost 2 bases, J lost 3 bases, and 11 bases lay in between. CDR1 is SGHDT, CDR2 YYEEEE, per germline. CDR3 size: 15 residues. CDR3 in amino acids: CASSFIRQYTGELFF. The DNA for the CDR3 is TGTGCCAGCAGCTTTATCCGACAGTACACCGGGGAGCTGTTTTTT.

This clonotype was found many times. The genes are TRBV7-2 and TRBJ2-2; TRBD2 matches 13 bases. The CDR3 loop spans 22 amino acids. After removal of 1 base from V and 1 base from J, the junction contained 15 bases not matched to a gene. Germline loops: CDR1 SGHTA, CDR2 FQGNSA. CDR3 sequence reads: CASSLGIFRLAGGEKNTGELFF. CDR3 nucleotide sequence: TGTGCCAGCAGCTTAGGGATATTTCGACTAGCGGGGGGTGAAAAGAACACCGGGGAGCTGTTTTTT.

This clonotype was counted between two and nine times. The chain links TRBV25-1 to TRBJ2-5; 7 nucleotides align to TRBD2. Germline loops: CDR1 MGHDK, CDR2 SYGVNS. The junction had 9 bases not matched to a gene; V was cut back by 3 bases and J by 5 bases. CDR3 length equals 15 residues. The CDR3 spells CASSDWEAGVETQYF. The CDR3 region has the DNA TGTGCCAGCAGTGATTGGGAGGCGGGGGTGGAGACCCAGTACTTC.

This clonotype has just a few counts. J is TRBJ1-1 and V is TRBV11-3; 9 nucleotides line up with TRBD1. V shed 8 bases and J 4 bases; nucleotides not matched to a gene: 5. Germline CDR1 reads SGHNT; CDR2 reads YENEEA. The CDR3 spans 13 residues. The CDR3 reads CASGDRGSTEAFF. The CDR3 nucleotides read TGTGCCAGCGGTGACAGGGGGAGCACTGAAGCTTTCTTT. Full variable domain (missing parts from reference TRBV11-3 and TRBJ1-1): EAGVVQSPRYKIIEKKQPVAFWCNPISGHNTLYWYLQNLGQGPELLIRYENEEAVDDSQLPKDRFSAERLKGVDSTLKIQPAELGDSAVYLCASGDRGSTEAFFGQGTRLTVV.

This clonotype has only a few counts. The chain carries TRBV4-1 and TRBJ2-5; 8 positions match TRBD2. The ends lost 0 bases at V and 4 bases at J; junction bases unmatched: 13. The CDR3 has 18 residues. The germline gives CDR1 MGHRA, CDR2 YSYEKL. The CDR3 region is CASSQEGASGSLGETQYF. DNA of the CDR3: TGCGCCAGCAGCCAAGAAGGGGCTAGCGGGTCCCTCGGAGAGACCCAGTACTTC.

The chain uses TRBV4-1 and TRBJ2-7, with 8 bases that match TRBD2. Germline V CDR1 and CDR2: MGHRA, YSYEKL. V was pared by 0 bases and J by 3 bases, with 4 bases of the junction left unmatched. This CDR3 spans 15 amino acids. The CDR3 reads CASSQEYSGDYEQYF. The CDR3 bases are TGCGCCAGCAGCCAAGAGTATAGCGGGGACTACGAGCAGTACTTC.

Many counts were recorded for this clonotype. J is TRBJ2-5 and V is TRBV29-1; D is undetermined. CDR3 length: 11 residues. Germline values: CDR1 SQVTM, CDR2 ANQGSEA. The DNA of the CDR3 is TGCACCGCACATCTGGGCGAGACCCAGTACTTC. Its translation is CTAHLGETQYF.

This clonotype is judged medium-sized (0.01 to 0.1%). The chain has TRBV20-1 and TRBJ2-1, with 7 bases aligning to TRBD2. The CDR3 length is 15 residues. The V and J ends lost 5 bases and 4 bases, in that order; junction bases with no gene match: 11. CDR1 and CDR2 (germline): DFQATT, SNEGSKA (reference sequence). This CDR3 reads CSAPSRASGYNEQFF. The CDR3, as DNA: TGCAGTGCTCCCTCTCGGGCTAGCGGATACAATGAGCAGTTCTTC.

This clonotype was seen ten or more times. The chain carries TRBV6-5 and TRBJ2-1, with D unclear. This CDR3 contains 11 residues. Between the trimmed V and J ends, which lost 4 bases and 7 bases, there was a span of 5 bases. Germline V gene sequence: CDR1 MNHEY, CDR2 SVGAGI. For the CDR3, the DNA is TGTGCCAGCAGTTCCGGGAATGAGCAGTTCTTC. Protein sequence: CASSSGNEQFF.